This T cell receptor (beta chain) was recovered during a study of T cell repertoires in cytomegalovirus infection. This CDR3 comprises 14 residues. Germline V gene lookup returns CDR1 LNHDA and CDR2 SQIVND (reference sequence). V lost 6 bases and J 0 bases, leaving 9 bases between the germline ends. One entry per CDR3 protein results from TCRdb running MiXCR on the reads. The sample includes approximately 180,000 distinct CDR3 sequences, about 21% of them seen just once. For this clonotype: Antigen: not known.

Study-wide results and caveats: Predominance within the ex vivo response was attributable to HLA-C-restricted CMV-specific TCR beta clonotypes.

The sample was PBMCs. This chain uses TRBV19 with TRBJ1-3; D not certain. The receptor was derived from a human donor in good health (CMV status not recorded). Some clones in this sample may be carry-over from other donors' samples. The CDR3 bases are TGTGCCAGTAGGACCGAACTCTCTGGAAACACCATATATTTT. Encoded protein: CASRTELSGNTIYF.